This TCR beta chain was sequenced during a study of shared clonotypes between healthy human individuals. Study findings and constraints: The study drew on few donors, limiting represented genetic and exposure-history diversity. In a few donors, around 5% of naive CD4 clonotypes appeared in common.

CD8 cells classed as naive were CD45RO-negative and positively selected for CCR7, excluding terminally differentiated effector memory CD45RA+ cells. The sample holds one count of this clone. Its antigen remains unknown. Per the original methods: ImmunoSEQ output held junction-only sequences without quality scores, so filtering differed. Assay: immunoSEQ multiplex PCR; the TCRdb copy retains only in-frame clones and omits some. V, J and clone size were drawn from that table, and D and trimming were deduced from the DNA. The table has about 600,000 clones, roughly 98% seen once. CDR1 SGHVS and CDR2 FNYEAQ come from the germline V gene. This CDR3 has 13 amino acids. V dropped 5 bases and J dropped 0 bases, with 5 bases sitting between them.

This chain links TRBV7-6 with TRBJ2-1, with D unresolved. Sequencing was performed on naive CD8+ T cells sorted from blood. The origin of this receptor is a man aged 25 to 40 in good health. Here the CDR3 reads CASSRTSYNEQFF. CDR3 nucleotides: TGTGCCAGCAGCCGGACCTCCTACAATGAGCAGTTCTTC.